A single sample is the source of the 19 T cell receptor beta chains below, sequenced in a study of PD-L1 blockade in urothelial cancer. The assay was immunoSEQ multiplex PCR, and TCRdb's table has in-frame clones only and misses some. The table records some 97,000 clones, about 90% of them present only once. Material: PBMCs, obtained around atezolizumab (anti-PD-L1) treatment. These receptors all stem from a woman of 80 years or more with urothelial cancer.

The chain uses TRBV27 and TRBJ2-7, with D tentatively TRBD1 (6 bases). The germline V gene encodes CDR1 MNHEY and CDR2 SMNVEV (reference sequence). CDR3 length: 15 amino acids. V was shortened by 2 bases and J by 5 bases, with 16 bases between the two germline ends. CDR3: CASSLPRARGNEQYF. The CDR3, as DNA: TGTGCCAGCAGTTTACCTCGGGCCAGGGGCAACGAGCAGTACTTC.

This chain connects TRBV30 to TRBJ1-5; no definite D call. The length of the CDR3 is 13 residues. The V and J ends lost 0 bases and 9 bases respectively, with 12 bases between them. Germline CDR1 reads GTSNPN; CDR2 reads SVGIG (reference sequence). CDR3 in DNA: TGTGCCTGGAGTGTAAGAGGTCCTGGGCCCCAGCATTTT. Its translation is CAWSVRGPGPQHF. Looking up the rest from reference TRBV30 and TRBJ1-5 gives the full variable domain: SQTIHQWPATLVQPVGSPLSLECTVEGTSNPNLYWYRQAAGRGLQLLFYSVGIGQISSEVPQNLSASRPQDRQFILSSKKLLLSDSGFYLCAWSVRGPGPQHFGDGTRLSIL.

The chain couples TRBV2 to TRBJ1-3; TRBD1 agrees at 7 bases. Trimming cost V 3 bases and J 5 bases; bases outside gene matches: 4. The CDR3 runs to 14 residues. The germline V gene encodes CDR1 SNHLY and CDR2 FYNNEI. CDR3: CASSDRQGRNTIYF. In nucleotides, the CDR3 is TGTGCCAGCAGTGACCGACAGGGACGAAACACCATATATTTT. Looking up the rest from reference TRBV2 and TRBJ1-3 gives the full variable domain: EPEVTQTPSHQVTQMGQEVILRCVPISNHLYFYWYRQILGQKVEFLVSFYNNEISEKSEIFDDQFSVERPDGSNFTLKIRSTKLEDSAMYFCASSDRQGRNTIYFGEGSWLTVV.

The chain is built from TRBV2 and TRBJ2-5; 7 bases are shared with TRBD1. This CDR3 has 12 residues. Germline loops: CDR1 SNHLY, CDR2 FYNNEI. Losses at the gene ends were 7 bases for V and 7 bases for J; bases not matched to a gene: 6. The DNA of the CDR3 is TGTGCCAGCATAGGACAGGAGAGGACCCAGTACTTC. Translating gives CASIGQERTQYF.

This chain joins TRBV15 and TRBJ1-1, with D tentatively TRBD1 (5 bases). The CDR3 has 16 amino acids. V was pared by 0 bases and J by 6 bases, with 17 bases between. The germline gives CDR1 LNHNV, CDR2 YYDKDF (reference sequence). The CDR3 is CATSRDPGLGTSEAFF. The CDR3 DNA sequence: TGTGCCACCAGCAGAGATCCGGGACTGGGAACATCTGAAGCTTTCTTT.

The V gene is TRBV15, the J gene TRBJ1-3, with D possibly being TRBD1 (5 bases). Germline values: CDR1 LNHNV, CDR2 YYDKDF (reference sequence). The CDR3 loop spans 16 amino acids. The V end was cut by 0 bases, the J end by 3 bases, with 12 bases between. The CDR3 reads CATSRDPRVGGNTIYF. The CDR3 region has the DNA TGTGCCACCAGCAGAGATCCCAGGGTGGGTGGAAACACCATATATTTT.

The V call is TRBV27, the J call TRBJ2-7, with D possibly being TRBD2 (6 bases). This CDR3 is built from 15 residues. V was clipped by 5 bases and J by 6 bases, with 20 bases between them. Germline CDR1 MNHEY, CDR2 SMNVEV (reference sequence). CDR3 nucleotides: TGTGCCAGCAGTCCCTCACGTGGGACTTTCTCCGAGCAGTACTTC. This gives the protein CASSPSRGTFSEQYF.

CDR3 loop: CASSVGGVGGRNTEAFF. CDR3 DNA sequence: TGTGCCAGCAGCGTAGGAGGTGTGGGGGGGCGGAACACTGAAGCTTTCTTT. The chain couples TRBV9 to TRBJ1-1; D possibly corresponds to TRBD1 (6 bases). V lost 0 bases and J 1 base, leaving 16 bases between the germline ends. The CDR3 has 17 residues. Germline V gives CDR1 SGDLS, CDR2 YYNGEE.

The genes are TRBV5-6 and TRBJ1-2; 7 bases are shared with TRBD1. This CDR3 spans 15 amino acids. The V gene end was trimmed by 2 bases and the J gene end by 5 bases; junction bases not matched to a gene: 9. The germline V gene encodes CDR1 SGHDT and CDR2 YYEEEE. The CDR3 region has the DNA TGTGCCAGCAGCTTCTTGACAGGGCAGCAGTATGGCTACACCTTC. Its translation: CASSFLTGQQYGYTF.

In DNA form, the CDR3 reads TGTGCCAGCAGTGAAGCGGTAGCTGGAAACACCATATATTTT. Encoded protein: CASSEAVAGNTIYF. V is TRBV2 and J is TRBJ1-3; the D is unclear. The V gene lost 0 bases and the J gene lost 2 bases, with 5 bases spanning the gap. This CDR3 is 14 amino acids long. Per germline, CDR1 SNHLY and CDR2 FYNNEI.

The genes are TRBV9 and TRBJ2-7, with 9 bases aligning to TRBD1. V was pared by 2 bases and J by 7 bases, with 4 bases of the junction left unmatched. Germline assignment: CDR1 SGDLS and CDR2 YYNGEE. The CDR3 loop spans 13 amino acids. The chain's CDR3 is CASSVGQGGEQYF. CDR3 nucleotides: TGTGCCAGCAGCGTGGGACAGGGTGGTGAGCAGTACTTC. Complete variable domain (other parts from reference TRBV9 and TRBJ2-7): DSGVTQTPKHLITATGQRVTLRCSPRSGDLSVYWYQQSLDQGLQFLIQYYNGEERAKGNILERFSAQQFPDLHSELNLSSLELGDSALYFCASSVGQGGEQYFGPGTRLTVT.

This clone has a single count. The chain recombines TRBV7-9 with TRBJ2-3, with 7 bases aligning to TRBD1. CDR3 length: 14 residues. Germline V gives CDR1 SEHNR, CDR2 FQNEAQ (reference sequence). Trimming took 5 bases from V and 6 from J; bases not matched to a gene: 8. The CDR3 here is CASSRTGWGDTQYF. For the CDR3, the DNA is TGTGCCAGCAGCCGGACAGGTTGGGGGGATACGCAGTATTTT.

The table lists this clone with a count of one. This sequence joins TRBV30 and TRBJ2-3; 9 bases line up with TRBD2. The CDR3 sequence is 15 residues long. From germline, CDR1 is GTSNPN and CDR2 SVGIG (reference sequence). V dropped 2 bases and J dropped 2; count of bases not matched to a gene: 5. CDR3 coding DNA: TGTGCCTGGAGTAGTGCGGGAGGGTTCACAGATACGCAGTATTTT. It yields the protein CAWSSAGGFTDTQYF.

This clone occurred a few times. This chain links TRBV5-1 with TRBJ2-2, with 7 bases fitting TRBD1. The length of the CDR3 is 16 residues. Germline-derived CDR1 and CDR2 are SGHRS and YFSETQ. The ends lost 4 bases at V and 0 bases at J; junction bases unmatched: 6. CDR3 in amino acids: CASSREDRTNTGELFF. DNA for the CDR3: TGCGCCAGCAGCAGAGAGGACAGGACGAACACCGGGGAGCTGTTTTTT.

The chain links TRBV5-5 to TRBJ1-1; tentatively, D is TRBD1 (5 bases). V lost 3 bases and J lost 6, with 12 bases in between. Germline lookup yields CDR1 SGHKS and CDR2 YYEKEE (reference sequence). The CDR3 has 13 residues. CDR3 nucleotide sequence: TGTGCCAGCAGCTCTAGACAGAGCGCTGAAGCTTTCTTT. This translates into CASSSRQSAEAFF.

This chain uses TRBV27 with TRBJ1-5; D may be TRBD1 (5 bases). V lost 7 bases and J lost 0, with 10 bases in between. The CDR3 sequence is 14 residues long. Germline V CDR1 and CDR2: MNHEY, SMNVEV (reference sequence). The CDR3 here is CASKRDYSNQPQHF. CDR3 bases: TGTGCCAGCAAACGGGACTATAGCAATCAGCCCCAGCATTTT.

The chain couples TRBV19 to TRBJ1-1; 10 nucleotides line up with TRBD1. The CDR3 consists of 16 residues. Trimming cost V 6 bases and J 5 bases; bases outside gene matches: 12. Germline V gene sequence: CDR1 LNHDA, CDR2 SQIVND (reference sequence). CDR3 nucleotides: TGTGCCAGTAGGGGCCGGGACAGGGGTCATTGGACTGAAGCTTTCTTT. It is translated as CASRGRDRGHWTEAFF. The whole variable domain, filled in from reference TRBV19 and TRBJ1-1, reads DGGITQSPKYLFRKEGQNVTLSCEQNLNHDAMYWYRQDPGQGLRLIYYSQIVNDFQKGDIAEGYSVSREKKESFPLTVTSAQKNPTAFYLCASRGRDRGHWTEAFFGQGTRLTVV.

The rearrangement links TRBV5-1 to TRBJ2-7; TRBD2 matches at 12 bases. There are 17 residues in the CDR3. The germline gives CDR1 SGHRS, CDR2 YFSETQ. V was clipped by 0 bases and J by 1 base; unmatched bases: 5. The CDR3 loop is CASSLGLAGDTSYEQYF. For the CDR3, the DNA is TGCGCCAGCAGCTTGGGACTAGCGGGAGATACATCCTACGAGCAGTACTTC.

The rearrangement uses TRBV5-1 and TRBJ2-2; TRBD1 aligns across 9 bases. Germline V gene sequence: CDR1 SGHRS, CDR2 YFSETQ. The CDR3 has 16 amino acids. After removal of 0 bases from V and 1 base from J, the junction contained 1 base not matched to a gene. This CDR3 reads CASSLEDRGNTGELFF. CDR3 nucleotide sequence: TGCGCCAGCAGCTTGGAGGACAGGGGGAACACCGGGGAGCTGTTTTTT.